This TCR beta chain was captured by sequencing in a study of blood T cell repertoires in COVID-19. The assay was immunoSEQ multiplex PCR, and TCRdb's table has in-frame clones only and misses some. The sample contains around 300,000 clones, approximately 91% of which appear only once. This clone appeared once. The ends lost 1 base at V and 4 bases at J; junction bases unmatched: 4. Germline V gene data show CDR1 as SEHNR and CDR2 as FQNEAQ (reference sequence). This CDR3 is 15 amino acids long. The sequencing sample was made of peripheral blood. This clonotype originated in a woman aged 40 to 55 who had recovered from COVID-19. The chain combines TRBV7-9 with TRBJ2-3, with TRBD2 identical over 8 bases. The CDR3 loop reads CASSLGSGGADTQYF. CDR3 bases: TGTGCCAGCAGCTTAGGATCGGGAGGGGCAGATACGCAGTATTTT.